These 19 T cell receptor beta chains came from one sample sequenced in a study of cytomegalovirus exposure and HLA in healthy donors. Researchers ran the PCR with 60 Vbeta and 13 Jbeta primers. TCRdb's table, derived via immunoSEQ multiplex PCR, lists solely in-frame clones and lacks some. The sample includes some 240,000 clones, approximately 80% of them seen just once. Sample: PBMCs. Receptor source: a male donor in good health and CMV-seronegative.

With regard to this clone: The germline gene is not matched at one end of the junction; a read error may be the cause. V gene TRBV7-9 combines with J gene TRBJ2-1; 11 bases are a match to TRBD1. Germline CDR1 and CDR2: SEHNR and FQNEAQ (reference sequence). The CDR3 runs 15 residues. CDR3 nucleotide sequence: TGTTCCAGCAGCTTAGTGGGACAGGGGGATCAGGGGCAGTTCTTC. It translates to CSSSLVGQGDQGQFF. Filled out from reference TRBV7-9 and TRBJ2-1, the complete variable domain reads DTGVSQNPRHKITKRGQNVTFRCDPISEHNRLYWYRQTLGQGPEFLTYFQNEAQLEKSRLLSDRFSAERPKGSFSTLEIQRTEQGDSAMYLCSSSLVGQGDQGQFFGPGTRLTVL.

The V gene is TRBV9, the J gene TRBJ1-1; TRBD1 matches at 7 bases. Germline CDR1 reads SGDLS; CDR2 reads YYNGEE. The CDR3 sequence is 15 residues long. The ends lost 0 bases at V and 1 base at J; junction bases unmatched: 3. The CDR3 bases are TGTGCCAGCAGCGTAGAGGGGGCGCGGAACACTGAAGCTTTCTTT. It codes for CASSVEGARNTEAFF.

In this sample, this clone turned up a few times. The genes are TRBV11-3 and TRBJ2-1; 13 bases line up with TRBD2. There are 20 residues in the CDR3. V shed 5 bases, J shed 1 base, and the junction held 14 bases outside the gene matches. Germline V gene data show CDR1 as SGHNT and CDR2 as YENEEA. CDR3 residues: CASSQGRGLAGVRSYNEQFF. CDR3 DNA sequence: TGTGCCAGCAGCCAGGGACGTGGACTAGCGGGAGTTAGGTCCTACAATGAGCAGTTCTTC.

This rearrangement joins TRBV5-4 to TRBJ2-2; a possible D gene is TRBD1 (6 bases). The CDR3 consists of 15 residues. The V end lost 3 bases, the J end lost 2 bases, and 11 bases lay between the germline ends. The germline V gene encodes CDR1 SGHNT and CDR2 YYREEE (reference sequence). The CDR3 DNA reads as TGTGCCAGCAGCTGGGGGCAGACCAACACCGGGGAGCTGTTTTTT. Residues: CASSWGQTNTGELFF. The full variable domain, in which reference TRBV5-4 and TRBJ2-2 provide the parts outside the CDR3, is ETGVTQSPTHLIKTRGQQVTLRCSSQSGHNTVSWYQQALGQGPQFIFQYYREEENGRGNFPPRFSGLQFPNYSSELNVNALELDDSALYLCASSWGQTNTGELFFGEGSRLTVL.

The chain links TRBV28 to TRBJ2-2; 12 bases are a match to TRBD1. V lost 3 bases, J lost 7 bases, and 3 bases stayed unmatched. Germline CDR1 reads MDHEN; CDR2 reads SYDVKM. CDR3 size: 15 residues. The CDR3 bases are TGTGCCAGCAGTTTTGGGACAGGGGGCATCGGGGAGCTGTTTTTT. This encodes CASSFGTGGIGELFF. Complete variable domain (other parts from reference TRBV28 and TRBJ2-2): DVKVTQSSRYLVKRTGEKVFLECVQDMDHENMFWYRQDPGLGLRLIYFSYDVKMKEKGDIPEGYSVSREKKERFSLILESASTNQTSMYLCASSFGTGGIGELFFGEGSRLTVL.

This rearrangement joins TRBV10-3 to TRBJ1-2, with TRBD1 as a possible D gene (6 bases). This CDR3 is built from 15 residues. Germline CDR1 reads ENHRY; CDR2 reads SYGVKD. Trimming cost V 0 bases and J 2 bases, with 10 bases left between them. DNA for the CDR3: TGTGCCATCAGTGAGTCGGTAGACAGGAACTATGGCTACACCTTC. Translated: CAISESVDRNYGYTF.

V usage is TRBV2 and J usage is TRBJ2-1; TRBD1 agrees at 9 bases. Per the germline V gene, CDR1 is SNHLY and CDR2 is FYNNEI. V shed 4 bases, J shed 8 bases, and the junction held 12 bases outside the gene matches. CDR3 length equals 16 residues. The CDR3 DNA is TGTGCCAGCAGTGTCACCGGGACAGGGCAGATGTATGAGCAGTTCTTC. As protein: CASSVTGTGQMYEQFF.

The gene calls are TRBV6-1 and TRBJ1-1, with D uncertain. The CDR3 is made up of 14 amino acids. V lost 2 bases and J 1 base, leaving 8 bases between the germline ends. Germline V gene lookup returns CDR1 MNHNS and CDR2 SASEGT. CDR3 bases: TGTGCCAGCAGTGAAATGAGGGCGAACACTGAAGCTTTCTTT. Amino acids: CASSEMRANTEAFF.

The chain recombines TRBV5-4 with TRBJ1-6, with no clear D. The V gene's germline CDR1 is SGHNT and CDR2 YYREEE (reference sequence). Trimming cost V 0 bases and J 8 bases, with 12 bases left between them. This CDR3 region has 15 residues. The CDR3 DNA is TGTGCCAGCAGCTTGGCCGGGAGGGTCGATTCACCCCTCCACTTT. Protein product: CASSLAGRVDSPLHF.

This clone has more than one count but fewer than ten. The chain combines TRBV6-1 with TRBJ1-1; D gene unclear. Germline V gene lookup returns CDR1 MNHNS and CDR2 SASEGT. The CDR3 has 13 residues. Trimming stripped 7 bases from V and 0 bases from J, with 9 bases between. CDR3 in amino acids: CASISLMNTEAFF. The CDR3, as DNA: TGTGCCAGCATTTCGCTAATGAACACTGAAGCTTTCTTT.

The V gene is TRBV28, the J gene TRBJ1-5; D unresolved. The CDR3 length is 13 residues. Germline loops: CDR1 MDHEN, CDR2 SYDVKM. Trimming removed 6 bases at V and 7 bases at J, with 13 bases between. CDR3 DNA: TGTGCCAGCAGCAAGGACTTGGGGCAGCCCCAGCATTTT. Residues: CASSKDLGQPQHF.

This chain links TRBV19 with TRBJ1-3; D not certain. The CDR3 spans 15 residues. With 3 bases removed from V and 8 bases from J, the gap between germline ends came to 17 bases. The germline CDR1 and CDR2 sequences are LNHDA and SQIVND (reference sequence). In DNA, the CDR3 is TGTGCCAGTAGTATCTCGCCGGAGACCGGGTACACCATATATTTT. This sequence encodes CASSISPETGYTIYF.

This clone was picked up a small number of times. The rearrangement links TRBV30 to TRBJ2-7, with D possibly matching TRBD2 (6 bases). The CDR3 is 13 residues long. The germline V and J ends were trimmed by 2 bases and 7 bases, with 15 bases remaining between them. Germline CDR1 reads GTSNPN; CDR2 reads SVGIG (reference sequence). CDR3 nucleotide sequence: TGTGCCTGGAGTCCTACTAGCTTTGGGGAGCAGTACTTC. Amino acid sequence: CAWSPTSFGEQYF.

This chain uses TRBV19 with TRBJ2-7, with TRBD1 as a possible D gene (6 bases). The CDR3 spans 13 residues. Germline V gene sequence: CDR1 LNHDA, CDR2 SQIVND (reference sequence). The V and J ends lost 5 bases and 4 bases respectively, with 12 bases between them. CDR3 sequence reads: CASSPGESYEQYF. CDR3 in DNA: TGTGCCAGTAGTCCAGGGGAATCGTACGAGCAGTACTTC.

This clone was counted once. DNA of the CDR3: TGTGCCAGCAGCCGACTAGCGGGAGGAGGAGAGACCCAGTACTTC. This codes for CASSRLAGGGETQYF. The V and J genes are TRBV5-8 and TRBJ2-5, with TRBD2 identical over 13 bases. Trimming took 4 bases from V and 4 from J; bases not matched to a gene: 4. The V gene's germline CDR1 is SGHTS and CDR2 YDEGEE. The CDR3 is made up of 15 amino acids.

The V gene is TRBV27, the J gene TRBJ2-7; 7 bases agree with TRBD1. Germline-derived CDR1 and CDR2 are MNHEY and SMNVEV (reference sequence). The CDR3 has 14 residues. V was clipped by 6 bases and J by 0 bases; unmatched bases: 5. The DNA for the CDR3 is TGTGCCAGCAGGAAACAGGGGATCTCCTACGAGCAGTACTTC. It translates to CASRKQGISYEQYF.

The V and J genes are TRBV5-4 and TRBJ1-1, with 8 bases identical to TRBD1. This CDR3 is built from 13 residues. Germline lookup yields CDR1 SGHNT and CDR2 YYREEE (reference sequence). Trimming cost V 4 bases and J 4 bases; bases outside gene matches: 3. The DNA of the CDR3 is TGTGCCAGCAGCACTGACAGGGGCACTGAAGCTTTCTTT. Its translation is CASSTDRGTEAFF.

The chain recombines TRBV5-6 with TRBJ1-2; possibly TRBD1 for D (5 bases). The CDR3 sequence is 14 residues long. In germline, CDR1 is SGHDT, CDR2 YYEEEE. Trimming pared 1 base from V and 4 bases from J, leaving 11 bases between. CDR3 sequence (DNA): TGTGCCAGCAGCTTGAGGGGCTCTTTCTATGGCTACACCTTC. It is translated as CASSLRGSFYGYTF.

The J gene is TRBJ1-2, the V gene TRBV7-2, with TRBD1 as a possible D gene (6 bases). In germline, CDR1 is SGHTA, CDR2 FQGNSA. Deletions cut 5 bases from V and 9 bases from J, with 19 bases between. There are 14 residues in the CDR3. The CDR3 loop reads CASSPDRTVNSYTF. CDR3 coding DNA: TGTGCCAGCAGCCCTGACAGGACTGTCAACAGCTACACCTTC.